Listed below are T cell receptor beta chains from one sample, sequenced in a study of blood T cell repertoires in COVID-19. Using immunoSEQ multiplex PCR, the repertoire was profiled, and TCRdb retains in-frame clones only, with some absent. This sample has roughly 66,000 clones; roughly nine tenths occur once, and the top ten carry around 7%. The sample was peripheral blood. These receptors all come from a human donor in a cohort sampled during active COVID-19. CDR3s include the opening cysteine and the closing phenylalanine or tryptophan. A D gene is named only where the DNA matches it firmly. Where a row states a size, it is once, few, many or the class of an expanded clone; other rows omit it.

CDR3 DNA: TGCGCCAGCAGCCAAGAAGCTGGGGGCGGGGGATTTAACACTGAAGCTTTCTTT
CDR3 protein: CASSQEAGGGGFNTEAFF
D gene: -
clone size: once
V gene: TRBV4-1
J gene: TRBJ1-1

CDR3 DNA: TGTGCCAGTAGGACAGGGGGACAAGAGACCCAGTACTTC
CDR3 protein: CASRTGGQETQYF
D gene: TRBD1
clone size: -
V gene: TRBV19
J gene: TRBJ2-5

CDR3 DNA: TGTGCCAGCAGCTTGGGGACTTCCGATTACTACGAGCAGTACTTC
CDR3 protein: CASSLGTSDYYEQYF
D gene: -
clone size: -
V gene: TRBV7-8
J gene: TRBJ2-7

CDR3 DNA: TGTGCCAGCAGCCCCCTCGGCGGGGGCGATCTTGAGCAGTTCTTC
CDR3 protein: CASSPLGGGDLEQFF
D gene: -
clone size: -
V gene: TRBV3-1/TRBV3-2
J gene: TRBJ2-1

CDR3 DNA: TGTGCCAGCAGCTCCTTGGAGGGTAATGAAAAACTGTTTTTT
CDR3 protein: CASSSLEGNEKLFF
D gene: -
clone size: -
V gene: TRBV5-5
J gene: TRBJ1-4

CDR3 DNA: TGCAGCTTAGCGGGGCCAGGGGATACGCAGTATTTT
CDR3 protein: CSLAGPGDTQYF
D gene: TRBD2
clone size: once
V gene: TRBV29-1
J gene: TRBJ2-3

CDR3 DNA: TGTGCCAGCAGCCAAGATTCGTATACGCAGTATTTT
CDR3 protein: CASSQDSYTQYF
D gene: -
clone size: -
V gene: TRBV4-2
J gene: TRBJ2-3

CDR3 DNA: TGCGCCAGCAGCCAAGAATTATGGGCGGGGGGGCTCAAAGATACGCAGTATTTT
CDR3 protein: CASSQELWAGGLKDTQYF
D gene: TRBD2
clone size: -
V gene: TRBV4-3
J gene: TRBJ2-3

CDR3 DNA: TGTGCCAGTATAGGGGCTCTAGCGGGAGATCGTGAGCAGTTCTTC
CDR3 protein: CASIGALAGDREQFF
D gene: TRBD2
clone size: -
V gene: TRBV19
J gene: TRBJ2-1

CDR3 DNA: TGTGCCAGCAGCCCCCGCATCGGGGGGACTGGGGCCAACGTCCTGACTTTC
CDR3 protein: CASSPRIGGTGANVLTF
D gene: TRBD2
clone size: -
V gene: TRBV7-3
J gene: TRBJ2-6

CDR3 DNA: TGTGCCAGCAGCCGAGGATTAGCCTACGAGCAGTACTTC
CDR3 protein: CASSRGLAYEQYF
D gene: -
clone size: -
V gene: TRBV4-2
J gene: TRBJ2-7

CDR3 DNA: TGTGCCAGCAGCCCTACAGGGAGGGCCACTGAAGCTTTCTTT
CDR3 protein: CASSPTGRATEAFF
D gene: -
clone size: once
V gene: TRBV28
J gene: TRBJ1-1

CDR3 DNA: TGTGCCAGCAGCTTAGGCAGGGGTTCGTACGAGCAGTACTTC
CDR3 protein: CASSLGRGSYEQYF
D gene: -
clone size: -
V gene: TRBV11-3
J gene: TRBJ2-7

CDR3 DNA: TGTGCCAGCTCCCGGACTAGCAACACAGATACGCAGTATTTT
CDR3 protein: CASSRTSNTDTQYF
D gene: TRBD2
clone size: -
V gene: TRBV7-9
J gene: TRBJ2-3

CDR3 DNA: TGCGCCAGCAGTGAGGGGCCACGGTCCTCCGAGCAGTACTTC
CDR3 protein: CASSEGPRSSEQYF
D gene: -
clone size: -
V gene: TRBV10-2
J gene: TRBJ2-7

CDR3 DNA: TGCGCCAGCAGCCAAGGGGGAATTCTGGCTAGCGGAGACCAAGAGACCCAGTACTTC
CDR3 protein: CASSQGGILASGDQETQYF
D gene: TRBD2
clone size: -
V gene: TRBV4-1
J gene: TRBJ2-5

CDR3 DNA: TGTGCCAGCAGTCCTACTGCAACCGGGACAGAGAACACCGGGGAGCTGTTTTTT
CDR3 protein: CASSPTATGTENTGELFF
D gene: TRBD1
clone size: -
V gene: TRBV28
J gene: TRBJ2-2

CDR3 DNA: TGTGCCAGCCCTACGCTAGGGGGGGCCGCAGATACGCAGTATTTT
CDR3 protein: CASPTLGGAADTQYF
D gene: -
clone size: -
V gene: TRBV5-8
J gene: TRBJ2-3

CDR3 DNA: TGTGCCAGCCGTCGCCCGGGGGGGGGCTACGAGCAGTACTTC
CDR3 protein: CASRRPGGGYEQYF
D gene: TRBD2
clone size: -
V gene: TRBV27
J gene: TRBJ2-7

CDR3 DNA: TGTGCCAGTAGTCCCGGCGGGGGGGTAACTGAAGCTTTCTTT
CDR3 protein: CASSPGGGVTEAFF
D gene: -
clone size: -
V gene: TRBV19
J gene: TRBJ1-1

CDR3 DNA: TGTGCCAGCAGCCAAGTGTCCACCGGGGAGGGCTACACCTTC
CDR3 protein: CASSQVSTGEGYTF
D gene: -
clone size: -
V gene: TRBV3-1/TRBV3-2
J gene: TRBJ1-2

CDR3 DNA: TGTGCCAGCAGCTCTTTTTACAGGGAACCCTCCTACGAGCAGTACTTC
CDR3 protein: CASSSFYREPSYEQYF
D gene: -
clone size: -
V gene: TRBV7-2
J gene: TRBJ2-7

CDR3 DNA: TGTGCCAGCAGCTTAACGCCGGGGTACGAGCAGTACTTC
CDR3 protein: CASSLTPGYEQYF
D gene: -
clone size: -
V gene: TRBV7-3
J gene: TRBJ2-7

CDR3 DNA: TGTGCCAGCAGCCCCGGGACAGAGGACAATCAGCCCCAGCATTTT
CDR3 protein: CASSPGTEDNQPQHF
D gene: TRBD1
clone size: -
V gene: TRBV7-8
J gene: TRBJ1-5

CDR3 DNA: TGTGCCAGCAGCAGGGGAAACACCGGGGAGCTGTTTTTT
CDR3 protein: CASSRGNTGELFF
D gene: -
clone size: -
V gene: TRBV6-5
J gene: TRBJ2-2

CDR3 DNA: TGTGCCAGCAACCCTAGCGGGGGAGGCAAAAACATTCAGTACTTC
CDR3 protein: CASNPSGGGKNIQYF
D gene: TRBD2
clone size: -
V gene: TRBV6-5
J gene: TRBJ2-4

CDR3 DNA: TGTGCCAGCAGTGAAACACCAACCGGGGAGCTGTTTTTT
CDR3 protein: CASSETPTGELFF
D gene: -
clone size: -
V gene: TRBV2
J gene: TRBJ2-2

CDR3 DNA: TGTGCCAGCAGTTCCGTAGGGGTCGGCCTCTACGAGCAGTACTTC
CDR3 protein: CASSSVGVGLYEQYF
D gene: -
clone size: -
V gene: TRBV28
J gene: TRBJ2-7

CDR3 DNA: TGTGCCAGCAGCTTACTAGCGGGGACTAGCACAGATACGCAGTATTTT
CDR3 protein: CASSLLAGTSTDTQYF
D gene: TRBD2
clone size: once
V gene: TRBV7-3
J gene: TRBJ2-3

CDR3 DNA: TGTGCCAGTACCCAGGGGACCTCTGGAAACACCATATATTTT
CDR3 protein: CASTQGTSGNTIYF
D gene: -
clone size: -
V gene: TRBV19
J gene: TRBJ1-3

CDR3 DNA: TGTGCCAGCAGCTTAGCCGGGACAGGGGGCTACGAGCAGTACTTC
CDR3 protein: CASSLAGTGGYEQYF
D gene: TRBD1
clone size: -
V gene: TRBV7-2
J gene: TRBJ2-7

CDR3 DNA: TGTGCCAGCAGTTACGAGGCAGGGTCTCAGCCCCAGCATTTT
CDR3 protein: CASSYEAGSQPQHF
D gene: -
clone size: few
V gene: TRBV6-2/TRBV6-3
J gene: TRBJ1-5

CDR3 DNA: TGTGCCAGCAGATCTTCCCTAGCGGGGGGCAATACGCAGTATTTT
CDR3 protein: CASRSSLAGGNTQYF
D gene: TRBD2
clone size: -
V gene: TRBV6-5
J gene: TRBJ2-3

CDR3 DNA: TGTGCCAGCAGTCCAACGACAGGTTTGGGCTATGGCTACACCTTC
CDR3 protein: CASSPTTGLGYGYTF
D gene: -
clone size: -
V gene: TRBV28
J gene: TRBJ1-2

CDR3 DNA: TGTGCCAGCAGTTACTCAGCAGGTGATAACTATGGCTACACCTTC
CDR3 protein: CASSYSAGDNYGYTF
D gene: -
clone size: -
V gene: TRBV6-5
J gene: TRBJ1-2

CDR3 DNA: TGTGCCAGCAGCTTACTATTGAATAATTCACCCCTCCACTTT
CDR3 protein: CASSLLLNNSPLHF
D gene: -
clone size: once
V gene: TRBV7-9
J gene: TRBJ1-6

CDR3 DNA: TGTGCCAGCAGTTTAGGGGAGAACAAGAAAGCTTTCTTT
CDR3 protein: CASSLGENKKAFF
D gene: -
clone size: once
V gene: TRBV28
J gene: TRBJ1-1

CDR3 DNA: TGTGCCAGTAGTATCGACCAAGAGACCCAGTACTTC
CDR3 protein: CASSIDQETQYF
D gene: -
clone size: -
V gene: TRBV19
J gene: TRBJ2-5

CDR3 DNA: TGCGCCAGCAGCTCCGAGGGCCAAATGAACACTGAAGCTTTCTTT
CDR3 protein: CASSSEGQMNTEAFF
D gene: -
clone size: -
V gene: TRBV5-1
J gene: TRBJ1-1